This paragraph covers one T cell receptor (beta chain) sequence. The target antigen is unknown. The table came from immunoSEQ multiplex PCR; TCRdb's copy has only in-frame clones and leaves some out. The top ten clones hold about 0.32% of a sample with approximately 350,000 clones, 90% to 98% of them seen once. The CDR3 has 13 residues. Germline V gene data show CDR1 as MDHEN and CDR2 as SYDVKM. Trimming removed 5 bases from V and 4 bases from J, with 11 bases in between. This entry is derived from a study of shared clonotypes between healthy human individuals. Points from the study as a whole: Naive CD4 clonotypes were shared across a few donors at approximately 5.3%.

This chain links TRBV28 with TRBJ2-5; TRBD1 might be the D (6 bases). Sequenced: memory CD8+ T cells sorted from blood. Subset specified: CD45RO+ cells pooled with CCR7-negative TemRA cells. This receptor was taken from a man in his thirties or forties in good health. CDR3 residues: CASSPDSRETQYF. The CDR3 nucleotides are TGTGCCAGCAGTCCGGACAGTCGAGAGACCCAGTACTTC.